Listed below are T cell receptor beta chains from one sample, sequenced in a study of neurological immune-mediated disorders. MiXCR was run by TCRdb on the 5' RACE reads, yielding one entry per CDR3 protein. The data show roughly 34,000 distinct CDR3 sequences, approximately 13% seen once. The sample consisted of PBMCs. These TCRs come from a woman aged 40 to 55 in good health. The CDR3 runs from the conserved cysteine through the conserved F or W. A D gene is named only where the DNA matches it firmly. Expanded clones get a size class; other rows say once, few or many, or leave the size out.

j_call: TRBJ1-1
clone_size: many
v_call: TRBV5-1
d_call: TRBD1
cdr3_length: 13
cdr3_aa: CASNERRGTEAFF
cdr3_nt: TGCGCCAGCAATGAGCGCAGGGGGACTGAAGCTTTCTTT

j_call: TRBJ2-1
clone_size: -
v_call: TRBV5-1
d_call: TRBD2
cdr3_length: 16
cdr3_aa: CASSPEGLAGVNEQFF
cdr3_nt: TGCGCCAGCAGCCCGGAGGGACTAGCGGGAGTCAATGAGCAGTTCTTC

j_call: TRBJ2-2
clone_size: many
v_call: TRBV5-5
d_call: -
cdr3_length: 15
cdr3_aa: CASSLEGSNTGELFF
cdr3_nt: TGTGCCAGCAGCTTGGAGGGGAGTAACACCGGGGAGCTGTTTTTT

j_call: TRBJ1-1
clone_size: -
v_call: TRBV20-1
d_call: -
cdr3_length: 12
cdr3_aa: CSARRMNTEDFF
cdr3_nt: TGCAGTGCGAGGCGGATGAACACTGAAGATTTTTTT

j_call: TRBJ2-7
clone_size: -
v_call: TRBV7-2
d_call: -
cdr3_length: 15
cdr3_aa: CASSPQGAGGTTPHF
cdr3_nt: TGTGCCAGCAGCCCCCAGGGAGCGGGCGGCACTACCCCCCACTTC

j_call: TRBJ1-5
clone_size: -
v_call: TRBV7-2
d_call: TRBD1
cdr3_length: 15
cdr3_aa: CANSLSRGAKSPQHF
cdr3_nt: TGTGCCAACAGCCTATCCAGGGGGGCGAAGTCACCCCAGCATTTT

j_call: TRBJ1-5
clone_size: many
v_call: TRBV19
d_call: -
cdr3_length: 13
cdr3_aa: CASSMVLGEAQHF
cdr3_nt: TGTGCCAGTAGTATGGTCCTCGGGGAGGCCCAGCATTTT

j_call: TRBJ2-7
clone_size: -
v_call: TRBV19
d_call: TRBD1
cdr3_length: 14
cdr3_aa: CASSLATGIYKQYF
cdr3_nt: TGTGCCAGTAGTCTCGCGACAGGGATCTACAAGCAGTACTTC

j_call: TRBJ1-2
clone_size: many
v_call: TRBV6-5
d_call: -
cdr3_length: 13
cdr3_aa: CASSYVGEGGYTF
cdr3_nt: TGTGCCAGCAGTTACGTTGGGGAGGGGGGCTACACCTTC

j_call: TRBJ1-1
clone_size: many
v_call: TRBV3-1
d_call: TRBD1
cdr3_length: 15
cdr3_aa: CASSPGQDLHTEAFF
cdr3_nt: TGTGCCAGCAGCCCCGGACAGGACTTACACACTGAAGCTTTCTTT

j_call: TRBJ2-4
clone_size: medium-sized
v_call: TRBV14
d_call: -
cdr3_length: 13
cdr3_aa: CASSPTIESIQYF
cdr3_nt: TGTGCCAGCAGCCCTACGATTGAAAGCATTCAGTACTTC

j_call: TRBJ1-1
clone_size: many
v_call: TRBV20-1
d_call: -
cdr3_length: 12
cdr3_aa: CSATDGNTEAFF
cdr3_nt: TGCAGTGCTACGGACGGGAACACTGAAGCTTTCTTT

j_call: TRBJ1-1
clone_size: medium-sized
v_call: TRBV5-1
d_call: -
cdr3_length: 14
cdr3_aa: CASSLVGQNTEAFF
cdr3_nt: TGCGCCAGCAGCTTGGTGGGCCAGAACACTGAAGCTTTCTTT

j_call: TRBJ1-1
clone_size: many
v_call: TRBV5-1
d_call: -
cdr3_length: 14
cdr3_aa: CASSFTQPRAEAFF
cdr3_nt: TGCGCCAGCAGCTTTACGCAGCCTCGGGCCGAAGCTTTCTTT

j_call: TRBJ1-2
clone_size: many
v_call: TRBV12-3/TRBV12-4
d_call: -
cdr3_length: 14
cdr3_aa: CASSLASGHYGYTF
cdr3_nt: TGTGCCAGCAGTTTAGCATCAGGCCACTATGGCTACACCTTC

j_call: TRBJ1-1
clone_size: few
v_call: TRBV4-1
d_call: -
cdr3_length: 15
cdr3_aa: CASSPMGEVNTEAFF
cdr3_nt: TGCGCCAGCAGCCCTATGGGAGAGGTGAACACTGAAGCTTTCTTT

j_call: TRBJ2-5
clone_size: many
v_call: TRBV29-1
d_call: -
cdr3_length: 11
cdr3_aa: CSPMWGETQYF
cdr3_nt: TGCAGCCCGATGTGGGGGGAGACCCAGTACTTC

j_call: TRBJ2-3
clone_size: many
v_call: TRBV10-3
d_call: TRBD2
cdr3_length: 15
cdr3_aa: CAISAGGGATDTQYF
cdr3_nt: TGTGCCATCAGTGCGGGCGGGGGGGCCACAGATACGCAGTATTTT

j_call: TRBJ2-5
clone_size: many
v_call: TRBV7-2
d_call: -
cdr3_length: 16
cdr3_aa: CASSLAGVAVQETQYF
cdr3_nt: TGTGCCAGCAGCTTAGCGGGGGTGGCAGTCCAAGAGACCCAGTACTTC

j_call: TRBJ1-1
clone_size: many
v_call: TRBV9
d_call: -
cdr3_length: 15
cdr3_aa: CASSPRVGGNTEAFF
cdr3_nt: TGTGCCAGCAGCCCCCGAGTTGGGGGTAATACTGAAGCTTTCTTT

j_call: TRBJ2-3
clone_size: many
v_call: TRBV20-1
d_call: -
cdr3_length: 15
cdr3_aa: CSARDLGSGTDTQYF
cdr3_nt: TGCAGTGCTAGAGATCTGGGATCGGGTACAGATACGCAGTATTTT

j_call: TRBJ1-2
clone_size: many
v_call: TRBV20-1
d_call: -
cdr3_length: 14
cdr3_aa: CSARARDRDYGYTF
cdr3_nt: TGCAGTGCTAGGGCGCGGGACCGTGACTATGGCTACACCTTC